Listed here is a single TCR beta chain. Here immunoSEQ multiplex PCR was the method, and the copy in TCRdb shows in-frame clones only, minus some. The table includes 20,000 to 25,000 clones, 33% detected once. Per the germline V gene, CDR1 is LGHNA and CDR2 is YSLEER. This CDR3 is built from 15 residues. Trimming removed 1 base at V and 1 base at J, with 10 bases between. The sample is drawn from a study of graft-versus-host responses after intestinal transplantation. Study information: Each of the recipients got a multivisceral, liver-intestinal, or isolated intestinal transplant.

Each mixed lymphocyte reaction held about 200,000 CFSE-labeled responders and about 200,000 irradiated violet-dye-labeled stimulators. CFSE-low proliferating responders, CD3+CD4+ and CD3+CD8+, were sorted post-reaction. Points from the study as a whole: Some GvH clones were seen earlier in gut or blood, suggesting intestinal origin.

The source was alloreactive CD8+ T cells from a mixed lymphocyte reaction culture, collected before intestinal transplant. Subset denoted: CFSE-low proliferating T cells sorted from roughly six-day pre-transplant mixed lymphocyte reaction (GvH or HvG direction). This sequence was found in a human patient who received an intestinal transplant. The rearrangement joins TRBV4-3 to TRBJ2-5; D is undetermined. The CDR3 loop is CASSQVKGLQETQYF. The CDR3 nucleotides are TGCGCCAGCAGCCAAGTGAAGGGCCTCCAAGAGACCCAGTACTTC.